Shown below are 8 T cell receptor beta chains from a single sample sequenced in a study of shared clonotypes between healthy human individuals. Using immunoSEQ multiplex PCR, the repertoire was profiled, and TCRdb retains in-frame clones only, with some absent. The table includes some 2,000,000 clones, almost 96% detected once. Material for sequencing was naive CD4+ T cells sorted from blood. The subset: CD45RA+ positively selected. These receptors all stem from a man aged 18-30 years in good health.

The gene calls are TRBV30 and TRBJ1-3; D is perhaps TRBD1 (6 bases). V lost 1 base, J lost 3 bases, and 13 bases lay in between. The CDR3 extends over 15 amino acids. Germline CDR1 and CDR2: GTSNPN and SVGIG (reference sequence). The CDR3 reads CAWSERGAFGNTIYF. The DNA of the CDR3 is TGTGCCTGGAGTGAACGGGGGGCATTTGGAAACACCATATATTTT.

The DNA of the CDR3 is TGTGCCAGCAGCTTCACCGAGACAGTTTCCACTGAAGCTTTCTTT. Translation: CASSFTETVSTEAFF. J is TRBJ1-1 and V is TRBV5-6, with D maybe TRBD1 (5 bases). With 2 bases removed from V and 4 bases from J, the gap between germline ends came to 15 bases. The CDR3 length is 15 residues. CDR1 is SGHDT, CDR2 YYEEEE, per germline.

The CDR3 DNA is TGTGCCAGCAGTTGGTTCGGGTCAGAGGGCGCAGATACGCAGTATTTT. Protein sequence: CASSWFGSEGADTQYF. The chain joins TRBV6-5 to TRBJ2-3; a possible D gene is TRBD2 (5 bases). Germline V CDR1 and CDR2: MNHEY, SVGAGI. Trimming cost V 4 bases and J 4 bases, with 18 bases left between them. This CDR3 has 16 residues.

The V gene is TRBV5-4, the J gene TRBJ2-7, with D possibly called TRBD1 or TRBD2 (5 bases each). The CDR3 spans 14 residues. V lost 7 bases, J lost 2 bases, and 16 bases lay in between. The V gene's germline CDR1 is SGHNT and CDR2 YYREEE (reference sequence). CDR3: CASASRDEAYEQYF. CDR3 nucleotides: TGTGCCAGCGCCAGTAGGGACGAAGCCTACGAGCAGTACTTC.

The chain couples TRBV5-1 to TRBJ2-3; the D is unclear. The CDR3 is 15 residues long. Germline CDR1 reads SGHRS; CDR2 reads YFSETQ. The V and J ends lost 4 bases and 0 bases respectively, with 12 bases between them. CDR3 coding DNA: TGCGCCAGCAGCACCCAGACGACTAGCACAGATACGCAGTATTTT. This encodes CASSTQTTSTDTQYF.

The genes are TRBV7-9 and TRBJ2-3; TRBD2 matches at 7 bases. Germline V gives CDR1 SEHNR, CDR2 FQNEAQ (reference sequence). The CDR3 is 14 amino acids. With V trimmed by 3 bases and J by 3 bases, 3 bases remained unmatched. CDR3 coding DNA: TGTGCCAGCAGCTTTACGCGGGAGACAGATACGCAGTATTTT. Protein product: CASSFTRETDTQYF.

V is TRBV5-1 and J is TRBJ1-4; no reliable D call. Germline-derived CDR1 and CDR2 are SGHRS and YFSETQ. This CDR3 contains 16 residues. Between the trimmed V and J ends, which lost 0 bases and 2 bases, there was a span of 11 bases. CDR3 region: CASSLGGPGTNEKLFF. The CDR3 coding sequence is TGCGCCAGCAGCTTGGGAGGTCCTGGCACTAATGAAAAACTGTTTTTT. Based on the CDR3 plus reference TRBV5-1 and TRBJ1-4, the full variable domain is KAGVTQTPRYLIKTRGQQVTLSCSPISGHRSVSWYQQTPGQGLQFLFEYFSETQRNKGNFPGRFSGRQFSNSRSEMNVSTLELGDSALYLCASSLGGPGTNEKLFFGSGTQLSVL.

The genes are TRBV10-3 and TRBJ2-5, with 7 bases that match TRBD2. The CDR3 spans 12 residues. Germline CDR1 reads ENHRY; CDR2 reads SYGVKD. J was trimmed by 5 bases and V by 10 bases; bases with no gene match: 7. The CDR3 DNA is TGTGCCACGGGGGGAGGAGGGGAGACCCAGTACTTC. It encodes CATGGGGETQYF.